Detailed here is one TCR beta chain. This CDR3 contains 16 residues. In germline, CDR1 is MGHRA, CDR2 YSYEKL. Unmatched junction bases numbered 11, after V lost 3 bases and J lost 8 bases. The entry originates in a study of shared clonotypes between healthy human individuals. Sequencing was performed with immunoSEQ multiplex PCR; in TCRdb, only in-frame clones are kept and a portion is missing. The table includes a few million clones, nearly 97% detected once. The receptor's source is a man between 18 and 35 years old in good health. The chain is built from TRBV4-1 and TRBJ1-2, with 11 bases aligning to TRBD1. The sample was naive CD4+ T cells sorted from blood. Documented subset: CD45RA+ positively selected. The CDR3 spells CASSHPPGQGDHGYTF. The CDR3 nucleotides read TGCGCCAGCAGCCATCCTCCGGGACAGGGGGACCACGGCTACACCTTC.